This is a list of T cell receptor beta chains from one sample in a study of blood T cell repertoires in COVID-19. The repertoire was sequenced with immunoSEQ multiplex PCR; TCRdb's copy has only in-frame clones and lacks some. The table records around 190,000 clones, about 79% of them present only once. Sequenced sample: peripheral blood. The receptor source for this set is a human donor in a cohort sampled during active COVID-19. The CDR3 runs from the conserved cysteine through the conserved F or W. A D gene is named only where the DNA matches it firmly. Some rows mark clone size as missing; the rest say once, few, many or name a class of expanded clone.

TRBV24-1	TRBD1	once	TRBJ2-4	CATSVPPPTGEGVKNIQYF	TGTGCCACCAGTGTCCCCCCCCCGACAGGGGAAGGGGTCAAAAACATTCAGTACTTC
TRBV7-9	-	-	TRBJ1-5	CASSQGYQPQHF	TGTGCCAGCAGTCAGGGTTATCAGCCCCAGCATTTT
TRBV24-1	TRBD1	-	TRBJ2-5	CATSDPGQGGETQYF	TGTGCCACCAGTGATCCCGGACAGGGGGGAGAGACCCAGTACTTC
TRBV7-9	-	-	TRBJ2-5	CASSPPGFQETQYF	TGTGCCAGCAGCCCTCCGGGGTTTCAAGAGACCCAGTACTTC
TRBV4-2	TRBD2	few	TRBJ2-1	CASSQALAGAYNEQFF	TGTGCCAGCAGCCAGGCACTAGCGGGGGCCTACAATGAGCAGTTCTTC
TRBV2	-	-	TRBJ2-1	CASSEDSDNEQFF	TGTGCCAGCAGCGAGGACTCGGACAATGAGCAGTTCTTC
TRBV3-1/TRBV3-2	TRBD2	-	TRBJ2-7	CASSQGNSGHYEQYF	TGTGCCAGCAGCCAAGGGAATAGCGGGCACTACGAGCAGTACTTC
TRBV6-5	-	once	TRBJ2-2	CASSFRQVNTGELFF	TGTGCCAGCAGTTTCCGACAGGTGAACACCGGGGAGCTGTTTTTT
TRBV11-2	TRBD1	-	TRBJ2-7	CASSQKGQGTYEQYF	TGTGCCAGCAGCCAGAAGGGACAGGGGACCTACGAGCAGTACTTC
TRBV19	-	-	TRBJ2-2	CASSTQGVPNTGELFF	TGTGCCAGTAGTACTCAGGGTGTTCCGAACACCGGGGAGCTGTTTTTT
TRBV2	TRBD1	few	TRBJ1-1	CASKDRGMDTEAFF	TGTGCCAGCAAAGACAGGGGGATGGACACTGAAGCTTTCTTT
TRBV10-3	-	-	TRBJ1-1	CAISGDAGRGEAFF	TGTGCCATCAGTGGGGATGCAGGGAGGGGTGAAGCTTTCTTT
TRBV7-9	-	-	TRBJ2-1	CASSLTGVGVDEQFF	TGTGCCAGCAGCCTTACGGGAGTTGGTGTCGATGAGCAGTTCTTC
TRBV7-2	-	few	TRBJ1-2	CASSLDYHSGTYYGYTF	TGTGCCAGCAGCTTAGATTACCACTCCGGGACTTACTATGGCTACACCTTC
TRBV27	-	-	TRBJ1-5	CASSLTGPSAYSNQPQHF	TGTGCCAGCAGTTTAACAGGGCCGTCCGCCTATAGCAATCAGCCCCAGCATTTT
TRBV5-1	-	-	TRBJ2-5	CASSLVKSQETQYF	TGCGCCAGCAGCTTGGTGAAGAGCCAAGAGACCCAGTACTTC
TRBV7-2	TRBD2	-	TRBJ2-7	CASSLTAGGRYEQYF	TGTGCCAGCAGCTTGACGGCGGGAGGGAGATACGAGCAGTACTTC
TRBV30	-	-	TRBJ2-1	CAWGTGNNEQFF	TGTGCCTGGGGGACGGGGAACAATGAGCAGTTCTTC
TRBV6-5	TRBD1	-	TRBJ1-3	CASSRQGVIGNTIYF	TGTGCCAGCAGTCGACAGGGAGTAATAGGAAACACCATATATTTT
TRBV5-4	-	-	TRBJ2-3	CASSLSSAGTDTQYF	TGTGCCAGCAGCTTGTCTAGCGCTGGCACAGATACGCAGTATTTT
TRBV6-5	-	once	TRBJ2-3	CASSKDYRDTQYF	TGTGCCAGCAGTAAGGACTACCGAGATACGCAGTATTTT
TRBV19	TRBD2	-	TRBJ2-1	CASSRGSGRGKGNEQFF	TGTGCCAGTAGCCGGGGGAGCGGGAGGGGAAAGGGCAATGAGCAGTTCTTC
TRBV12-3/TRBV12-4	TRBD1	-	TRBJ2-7	CACKTGIEQYF	TGTGCCTGTAAGACAGGGATCGAGCAGTACTTC
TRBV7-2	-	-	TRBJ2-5	CASSTRTRQETQYF	TGTGCCAGCAGCACCCGGACTCGTCAAGAGACCCAGTACTTC
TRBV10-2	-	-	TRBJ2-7	CASSESRNSYEQYF	TGCGCCAGCAGTGAGTCGAGGAATTCCTACGAGCAGTACTTC
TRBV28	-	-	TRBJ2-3	CASSLVAGGADTQYF	TGTGCCAGCAGTTTAGTCGCCGGCGGGGCAGATACGCAGTATTTT
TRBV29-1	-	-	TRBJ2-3	CSVDGGSTDTQYF	TGCAGCGTTGACGGAGGGAGCACAGATACGCAGTATTTT
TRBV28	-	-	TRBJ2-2	CASSRVKANTGELFF	TGTGCCAGCAGCAGGGTGAAAGCGAACACCGGGGAGCTGTTTTTT
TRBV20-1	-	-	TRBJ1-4	CSASRNRAGEKLFF	TGCAGTGCTAGTCGAAACCGGGCGGGTGAAAAACTGTTTTTT
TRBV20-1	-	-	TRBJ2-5	CSASGRGGETQYF	TGCAGTGCTAGTGGCAGGGGTGGAGAGACCCAGTACTTC
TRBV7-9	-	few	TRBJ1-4	CASSPGANEKLFF	TGTGCCAGCAGCCCGGGAGCTAATGAAAAACTGTTTTTT
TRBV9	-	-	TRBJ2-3	CASSPEVFTDTQYF	TGTGCCAGCAGCCCCGAGGTCTTCACAGATACGCAGTATTTT
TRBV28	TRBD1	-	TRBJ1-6	CASSVPGQINSPLHF	TGTGCCAGCAGTGTACCGGGACAGATAAATTCACCCCTCCACTTT
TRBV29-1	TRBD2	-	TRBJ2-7	CSPLPGREGLYEQYF	TGCAGCCCACTCCCGGGGCGGGAGGGCCTATACGAGCAGTACTTC
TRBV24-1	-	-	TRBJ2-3	CATRQGPSNTDTQYF	TGTGCCACCCGGCAGGGGCCTTCAAACACAGATACGCAGTATTTT
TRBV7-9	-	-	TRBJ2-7	CASSISYEQYF	TGTGCCAGCAGCATCAGCTACGAGCAGTACTTC
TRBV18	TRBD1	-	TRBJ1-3	CASSSGTGLSGNTIYF	TGTGCCAGCTCGTCCGGGACAGGGTTGTCGGGAAACACCATATATTTT
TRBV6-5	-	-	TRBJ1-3	CASSLGHLRMDTIYF	TGTGCCAGCAGCTTGGGACACCTAAGGATGGACACCATATATTTT
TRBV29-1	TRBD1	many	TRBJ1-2	CSVWGYRGIYGYTF	TGCAGCGTTTGGGGGTACAGGGGGATCTATGGCTACACCTTC
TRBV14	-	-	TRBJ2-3	CASSQQRAPTDTQYF	TGTGCCAGCAGCCAACAGCGGGCCCCCACAGATACGCAGTATTTT
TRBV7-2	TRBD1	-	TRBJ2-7	CASSLQTGYEQYF	TGTGCCAGCAGCCTCCAGACAGGGTACGAGCAGTACTTC